This T cell receptor (beta chain) was recovered during a study of T-cell memory formation after mild COVID-19. General study findings and limits: Shrinking CD4+ clones were chiefly CM and EM; CD8+ ones were chiefly EMRA. Clones that contracted from day 15 to 85 had balanced CD4/CD8; later expanders were CD4+ biased. In pre-infection memory, a portion of responding clones appeared, which suggested that cross-reactive memory joined.

Amplification by 5'RACE using constant-segment primers produced TCR alpha and TCR beta cDNA libraries that carried sample barcodes and UMIs. TCRdb used MiXCR to reprocess the 5' RACE reads, holding one entry per CDR3 protein. The sample gives about 260,000 distinct CDR3 sequences, about 17% of which show up once; about a fifth is in the top ten. The CDR3 consists of 10 residues. Between the trimmed V and J ends, which lost 8 bases and 10 bases, there was a span of 11 bases. Note on this clonotype: The antigen remains undetermined.

The specimen was PBMCs or a T cell subset sorted from them (not recorded which). This chain uses TRBV12-3 or TRBV12-4 with TRBJ1-2; the D is unclear. This TCR was sampled from a man aged 18 to 35 who had mild COVID-19 (a few samples of this study predate the infection). Cell type and time point are not known. CDR3: CASGPQAYTF. CDR3 DNA sequence: TGTGCCAGCGGCCCTCAAGCCTACACCTTC.